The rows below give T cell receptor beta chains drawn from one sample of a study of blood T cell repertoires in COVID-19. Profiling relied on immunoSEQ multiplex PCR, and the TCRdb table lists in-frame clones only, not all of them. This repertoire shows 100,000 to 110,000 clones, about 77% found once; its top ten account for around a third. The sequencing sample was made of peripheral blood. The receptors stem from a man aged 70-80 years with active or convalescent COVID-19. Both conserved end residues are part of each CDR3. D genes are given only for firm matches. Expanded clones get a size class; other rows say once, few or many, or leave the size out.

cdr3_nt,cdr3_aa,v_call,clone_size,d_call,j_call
TGTGCCAGCAGCCCTCGGGACAGCCCAGGGGCCGGGGAGCTGTTTTTT,CASSPRDSPGAGELFF,TRBV4-2,.,TRBD1,TRBJ2-2
TGTGCCAGTCGTAACAGGGGTACTGGAAACACCATATATTTT,CASRNRGTGNTIYF,TRBV19,.,TRBD1,TRBJ1-3
TGTGCCAGCAGCTCCCCGGCGGGGGGTCTGAACACTGAAGCTTTCTTT,CASSSPAGGLNTEAFF,TRBV7-2,.,.,TRBJ1-1
TGCAGCGTTGCGTCGCGGGAGTCGCCCTACGAGCAGTACTTC,CSVASRESPYEQYF,TRBV29-1,.,TRBD2,TRBJ2-7
TGTGCCAGCTCACCCGCGTACGATCAGCCCCAGCATTTT,CASSPAYDQPQHF,TRBV18,once,.,TRBJ1-5
TGTGCCAGCAGAGAGACGGGTCGTGGCTACACCTTC,CASRETGRGYTF,TRBV7-9,.,.,TRBJ1-2
TGTGCCAGCAGCGAGGACCTCCGGAGGGAAAACATTCAGTACTTC,CASSEDLRRENIQYF,TRBV9,.,.,TRBJ2-4
TGTGCCTGGCTCCCCGTCGGGGGGCGAAAGGGTGGCTACACCTTC,CAWLPVGGRKGGYTF,TRBV30,.,.,TRBJ1-2
TGTGCCAGCAGCCCCGAAGGGCGTCGGGGGGCAGACACCGGGGAGCTGTTTTTT,CASSPEGRRGADTGELFF,TRBV11-2,.,.,TRBJ2-2
TGTGCCAGCAGCCAAGATCTAGGGTCAGGGGCTCGCGAGCAGTACTTC,CASSQDLGSGAREQYF,TRBV4-2,few,.,TRBJ2-7
TGTGCCAGCAGTCGAGACTTGCCCACAAGCTCCTACGAGCAGTACTTC,CASSRDLPTSSYEQYF,TRBV5-5,medium-sized,.,TRBJ2-7
TGTGCCAGTAGTCCTAGAAGAGAGACCCAGTACTTC,CASSPRRETQYF,TRBV19,.,.,TRBJ2-5
TGTGCCAGCAGCCAGTCGGGGGGGCGACAAGAGACCCAGTACTTC,CASSQSGGRQETQYF,TRBV3-1/TRBV3-2,.,TRBD2,TRBJ2-5